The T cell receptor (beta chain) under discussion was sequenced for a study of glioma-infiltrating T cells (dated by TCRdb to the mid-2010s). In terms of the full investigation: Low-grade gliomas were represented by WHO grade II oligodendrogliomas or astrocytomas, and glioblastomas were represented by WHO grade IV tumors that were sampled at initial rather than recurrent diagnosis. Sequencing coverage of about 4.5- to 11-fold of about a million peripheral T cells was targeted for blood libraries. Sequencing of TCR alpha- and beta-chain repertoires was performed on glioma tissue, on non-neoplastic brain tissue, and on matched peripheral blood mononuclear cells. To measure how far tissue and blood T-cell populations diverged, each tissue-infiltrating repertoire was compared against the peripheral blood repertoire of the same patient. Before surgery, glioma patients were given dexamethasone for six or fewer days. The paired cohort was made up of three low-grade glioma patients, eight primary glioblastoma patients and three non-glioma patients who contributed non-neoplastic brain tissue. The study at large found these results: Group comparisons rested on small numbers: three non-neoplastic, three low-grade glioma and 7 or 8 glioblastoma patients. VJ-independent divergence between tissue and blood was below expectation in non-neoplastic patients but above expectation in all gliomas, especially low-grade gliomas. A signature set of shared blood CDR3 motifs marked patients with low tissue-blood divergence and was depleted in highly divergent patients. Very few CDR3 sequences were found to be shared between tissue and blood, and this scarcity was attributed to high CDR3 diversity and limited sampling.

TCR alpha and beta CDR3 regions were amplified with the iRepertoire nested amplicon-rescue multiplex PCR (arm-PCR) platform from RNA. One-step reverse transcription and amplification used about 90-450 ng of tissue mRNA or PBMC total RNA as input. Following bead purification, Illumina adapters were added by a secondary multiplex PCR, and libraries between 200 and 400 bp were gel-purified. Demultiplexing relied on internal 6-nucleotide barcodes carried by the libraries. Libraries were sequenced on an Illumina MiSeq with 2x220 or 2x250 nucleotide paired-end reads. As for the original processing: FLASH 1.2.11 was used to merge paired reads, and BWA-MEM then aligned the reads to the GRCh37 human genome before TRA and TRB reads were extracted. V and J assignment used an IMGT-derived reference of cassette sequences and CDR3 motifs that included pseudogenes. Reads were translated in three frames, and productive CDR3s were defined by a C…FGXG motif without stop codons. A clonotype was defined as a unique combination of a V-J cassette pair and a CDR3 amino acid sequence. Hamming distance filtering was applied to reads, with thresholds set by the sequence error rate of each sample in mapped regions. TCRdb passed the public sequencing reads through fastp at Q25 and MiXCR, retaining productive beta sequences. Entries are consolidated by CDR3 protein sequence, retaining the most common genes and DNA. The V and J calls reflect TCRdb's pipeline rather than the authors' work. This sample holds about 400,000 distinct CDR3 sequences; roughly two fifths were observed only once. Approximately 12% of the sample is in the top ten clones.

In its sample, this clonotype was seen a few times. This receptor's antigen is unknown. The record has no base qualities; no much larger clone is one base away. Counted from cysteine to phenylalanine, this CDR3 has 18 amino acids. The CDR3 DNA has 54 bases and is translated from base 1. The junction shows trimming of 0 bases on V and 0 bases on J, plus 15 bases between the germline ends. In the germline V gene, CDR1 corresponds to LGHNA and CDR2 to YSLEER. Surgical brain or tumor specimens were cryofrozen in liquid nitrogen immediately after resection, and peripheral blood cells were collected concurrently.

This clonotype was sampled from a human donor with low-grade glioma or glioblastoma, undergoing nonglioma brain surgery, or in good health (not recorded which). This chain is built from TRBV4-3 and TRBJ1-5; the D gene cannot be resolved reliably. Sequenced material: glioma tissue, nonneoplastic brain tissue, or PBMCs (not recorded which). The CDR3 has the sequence CASSQEKTPAHSNQPQHF. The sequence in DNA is TGCGCCAGCAGCCAAGAAAAAACGCCAGCCCATAGCAATCAGCCCCAGCATTTT.